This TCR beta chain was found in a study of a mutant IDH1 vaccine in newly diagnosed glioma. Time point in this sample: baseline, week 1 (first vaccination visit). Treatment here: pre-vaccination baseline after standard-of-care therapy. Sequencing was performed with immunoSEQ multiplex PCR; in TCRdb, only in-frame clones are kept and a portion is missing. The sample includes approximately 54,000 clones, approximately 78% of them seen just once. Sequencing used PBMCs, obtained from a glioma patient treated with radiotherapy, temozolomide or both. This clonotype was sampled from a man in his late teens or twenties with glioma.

The CDR3 region has the DNA TGTGCCAGTAGCACTACAGGGAAGAGGACTGAAGCTTTCTTT. Amino acid sequence: CASSTTGKRTEAFF. The rearrangement links TRBV19 to TRBJ1-1; weak D call: TRBD1 (6 bases). Germline V gene data show CDR1 as LNHDA and CDR2 as SQIVND (reference sequence). This CDR3 is built from 14 residues. V lost 6 bases and J lost 5, with 16 bases in between.